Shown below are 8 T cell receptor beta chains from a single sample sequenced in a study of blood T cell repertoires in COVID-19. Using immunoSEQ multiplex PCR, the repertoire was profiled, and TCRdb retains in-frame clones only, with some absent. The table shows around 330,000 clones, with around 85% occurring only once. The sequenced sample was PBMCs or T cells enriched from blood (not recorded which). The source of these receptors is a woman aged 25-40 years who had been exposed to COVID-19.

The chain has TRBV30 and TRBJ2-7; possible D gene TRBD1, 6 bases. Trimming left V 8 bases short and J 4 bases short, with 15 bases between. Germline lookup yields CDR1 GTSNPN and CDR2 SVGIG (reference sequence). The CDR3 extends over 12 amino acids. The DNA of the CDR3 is TGTGCCGGGACCGGGACATTATACGAGCAGTACTTC. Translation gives CAGTGTLYEQYF.

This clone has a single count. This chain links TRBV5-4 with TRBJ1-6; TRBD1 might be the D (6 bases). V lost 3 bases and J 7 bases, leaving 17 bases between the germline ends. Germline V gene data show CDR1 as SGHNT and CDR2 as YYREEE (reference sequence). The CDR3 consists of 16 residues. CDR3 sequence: CASSSLMTGRNSPLHF. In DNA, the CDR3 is TGTGCCAGCAGCTCATTAATGACAGGCCGCAATTCACCCCTCCACTTT. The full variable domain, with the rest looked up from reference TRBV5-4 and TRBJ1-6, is ETGVTQSPTHLIKTRGQQVTLRCSSQSGHNTVSWYQQALGQGPQFIFQYYREEENGRGNFPPRFSGLQFPNYSSELNVNALELDDSALYLCASSSLMTGRNSPLHFGNGTRLTVT.

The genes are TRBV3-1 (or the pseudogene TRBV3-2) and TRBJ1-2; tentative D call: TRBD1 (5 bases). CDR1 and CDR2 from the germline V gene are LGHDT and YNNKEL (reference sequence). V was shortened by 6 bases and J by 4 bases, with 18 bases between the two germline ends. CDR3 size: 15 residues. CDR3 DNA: TGTGCCAGCAGTCCTACAGGCTTGATGGGCTATGGCTACACCTTC. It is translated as CASSPTGLMGYGYTF.

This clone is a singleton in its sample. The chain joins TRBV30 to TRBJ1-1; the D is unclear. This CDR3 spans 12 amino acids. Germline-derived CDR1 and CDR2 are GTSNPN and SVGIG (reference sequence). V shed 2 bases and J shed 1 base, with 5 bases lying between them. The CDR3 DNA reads TGTGCCTGGAGTCAATGGAACACTGAAGCTTTCTTT. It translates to CAWSQWNTEAFF.

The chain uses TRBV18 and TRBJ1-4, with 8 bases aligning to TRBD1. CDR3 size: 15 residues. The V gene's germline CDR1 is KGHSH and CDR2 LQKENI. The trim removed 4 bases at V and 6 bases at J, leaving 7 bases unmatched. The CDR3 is CASSRRTGWDEKLFF. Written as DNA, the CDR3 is TGTGCCAGCTCACGCCGGACAGGGTGGGATGAAAAACTGTTTTTT.

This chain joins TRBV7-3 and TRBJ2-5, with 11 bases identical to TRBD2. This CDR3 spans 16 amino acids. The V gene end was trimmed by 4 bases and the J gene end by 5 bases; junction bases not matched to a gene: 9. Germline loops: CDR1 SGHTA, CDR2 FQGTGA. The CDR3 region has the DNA TGTGCCAGCAGCTCCTCGACTAGCGGGGAGGGGGAGACCCAGTACTTC. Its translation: CASSSSTSGEGETQYF.

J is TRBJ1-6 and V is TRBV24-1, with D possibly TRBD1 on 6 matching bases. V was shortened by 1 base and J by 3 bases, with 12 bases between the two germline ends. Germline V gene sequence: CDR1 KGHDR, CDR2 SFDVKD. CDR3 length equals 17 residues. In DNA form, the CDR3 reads TGTGCCACCAGTGATTTAACATCAGGGGACTATAATTCACCCCTCCACTTT. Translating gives CATSDLTSGDYNSPLHF.

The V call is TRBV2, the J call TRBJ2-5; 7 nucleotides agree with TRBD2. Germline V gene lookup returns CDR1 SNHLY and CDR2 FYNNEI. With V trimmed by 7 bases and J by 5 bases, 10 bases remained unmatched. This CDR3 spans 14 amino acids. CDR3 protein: CASNHIAGGETQYF. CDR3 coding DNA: TGTGCCAGCAACCATATAGCGGGCGGGGAGACCCAGTACTTC. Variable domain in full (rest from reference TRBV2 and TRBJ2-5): EPEVTQTPSHQVTQMGQEVILRCVPISNHLYFYWYRQILGQKVEFLVSFYNNEISEKSEIFDDQFSVERPDGSNFTLKIRSTKLEDSAMYFCASNHIAGGETQYFGPGTRLLVL.